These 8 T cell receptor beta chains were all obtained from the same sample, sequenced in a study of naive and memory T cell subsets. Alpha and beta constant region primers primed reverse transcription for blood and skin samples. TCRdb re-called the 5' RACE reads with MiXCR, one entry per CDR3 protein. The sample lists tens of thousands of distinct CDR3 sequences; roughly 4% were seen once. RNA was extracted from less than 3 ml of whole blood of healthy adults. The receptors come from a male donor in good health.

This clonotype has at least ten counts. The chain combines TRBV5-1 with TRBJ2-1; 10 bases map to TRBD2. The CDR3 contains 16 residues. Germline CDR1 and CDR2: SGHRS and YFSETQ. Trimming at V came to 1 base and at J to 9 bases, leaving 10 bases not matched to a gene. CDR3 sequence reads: CASSLRPSGGGFEQFF. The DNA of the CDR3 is TGCGCCAGCAGCTTGCGCCCCAGCGGGGGGGGATTTGAGCAGTTCTTC.

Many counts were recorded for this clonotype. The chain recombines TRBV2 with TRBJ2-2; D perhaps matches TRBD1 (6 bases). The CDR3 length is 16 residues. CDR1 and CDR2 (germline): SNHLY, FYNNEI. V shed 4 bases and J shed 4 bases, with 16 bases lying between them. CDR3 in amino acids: CASSVGGRRGTGELFF. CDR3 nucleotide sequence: TGTGCCAGCAGTGTAGGGGGTCGCCGGGGCACCGGGGAGCTGTTTTTT.

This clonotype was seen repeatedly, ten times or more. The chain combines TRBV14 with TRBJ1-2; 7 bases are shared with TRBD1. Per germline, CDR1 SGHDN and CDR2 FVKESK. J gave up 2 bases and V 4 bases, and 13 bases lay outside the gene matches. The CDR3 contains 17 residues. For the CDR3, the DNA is TGTGCCAGCAGCCGCGGGAGGGGGCGCATGATGAACTATGGCTACACCTTC. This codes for CASSRGRGRMMNYGYTF.

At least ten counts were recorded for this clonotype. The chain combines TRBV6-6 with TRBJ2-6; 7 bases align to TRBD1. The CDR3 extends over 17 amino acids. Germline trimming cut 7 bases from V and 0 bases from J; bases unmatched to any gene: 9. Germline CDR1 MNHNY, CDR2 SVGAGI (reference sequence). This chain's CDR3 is CASTRTGSSSGANVLTF. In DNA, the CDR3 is TGTGCCAGCACCCGGACAGGCAGTAGCTCTGGGGCCAACGTCCTGACTTTC.

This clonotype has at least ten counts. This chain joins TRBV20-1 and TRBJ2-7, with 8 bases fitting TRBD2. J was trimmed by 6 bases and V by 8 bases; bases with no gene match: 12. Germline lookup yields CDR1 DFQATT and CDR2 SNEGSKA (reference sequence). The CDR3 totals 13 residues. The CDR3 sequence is CSPHAGGPGEQYF. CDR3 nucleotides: TGCAGTCCCCACGCGGGAGGCCCCGGCGAGCAGTACTTC.

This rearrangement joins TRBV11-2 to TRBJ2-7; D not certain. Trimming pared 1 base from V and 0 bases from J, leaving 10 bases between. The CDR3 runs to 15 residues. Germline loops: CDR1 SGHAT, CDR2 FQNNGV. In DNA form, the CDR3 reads TGTGCCAGCAGCTTAGCCCCCCAAGGCTCCTACGAGCAGTACTTC. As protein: CASSLAPQGSYEQYF.

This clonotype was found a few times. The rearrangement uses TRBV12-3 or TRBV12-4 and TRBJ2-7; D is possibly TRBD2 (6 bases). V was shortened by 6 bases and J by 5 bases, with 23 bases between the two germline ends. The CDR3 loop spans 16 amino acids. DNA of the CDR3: TGTGCCAGCAGCTCTAACGCGGGACCCTACCGCCACGAGCAGTACTTC. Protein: CASSSNAGPYRHEQYF.

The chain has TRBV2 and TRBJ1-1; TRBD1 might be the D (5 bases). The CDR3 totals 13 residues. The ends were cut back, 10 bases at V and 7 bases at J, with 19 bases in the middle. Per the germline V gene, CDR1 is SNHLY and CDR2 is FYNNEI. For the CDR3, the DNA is TGTGCCACTCGGGCCGCCACTGGGGGTGAAGCTTTCTTT. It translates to CATRAATGGEAFF.